This T cell receptor (beta chain) was obtained from a study of graft-versus-host responses after intestinal transplantation. Germline lookup yields CDR1 SGHDT and CDR2 YYEEEE. The V end was cut by 4 bases, the J end by 6 bases, with 11 bases between. This CDR3 region has 12 residues. TCRdb's table, derived via immunoSEQ multiplex PCR, lists solely in-frame clones and lacks some. The sample records more than 65,000 clones, roughly 91% being singletons. For this clone: The antigen remains undetermined.

This TCR came from a human donor who received an intestinal transplant. The chain has TRBV5-6 and TRBJ2-7; tentatively, D is TRBD1 (5 bases). This specimen consisted of unstimulated CD8+ T cells sorted from spleen or lymph node cells, obtained before intestinal transplant. CDR3 region: CASSAQGSEQYF. Written as DNA, the CDR3 is TGTGCCAGCAGCGCCCAGGGTTCCGAGCAGTACTTC.